This record concerns one T cell receptor beta chain sequence. Profiled with immunoSEQ multiplex PCR; TCRdb holds only in-frame clones, not every one. The data hold almost 550,000 clones, with approximately 80% observed a single time. These data originate in a study of shared T cell receptors in the human thymus. Per the germline V gene, CDR1 is LNHNV and CDR2 is YYDKDF (reference sequence). The length of the CDR3 is 16 residues. The ends lost 3 bases at V and 0 bases at J; junction bases unmatched: 5. This same sample was also taken into another study, of human thymus T cells. That source notes: There were highly overlapping thymic repertoires among unrelated individuals, as related research reported.

The sequenced sample was thymocytes. This chain uses TRBV15 with TRBJ2-1; TRBD2 aligns across 7 bases. The receptor comes from a boy under three years old with a congenital heart defect. In DNA, the CDR3 is TGTGCCACCAGCAGTGCTCTAGCGGACTCCTACAATGAGCAGTTCTTC. The encoded protein is CATSSALADSYNEQFF.